This TCR beta chain originates from a study of regulatory T cells listed by TCRdb under 2018. Some background on the complete study: T-cell receptor beta repertoires of sorted regulatory, conventional CD4+ and CD8+ T cells were compared between CD3G-deficient patients and healthy controls. The study at large found these results: In patients, repertoires had restricted unique TRB V-J pairs and skewed V and J gene usage, with regulatory T cells showing the most marked changes. Hydrophobic residues at CDR3 positions 6 and 7 were enriched in conventional CD4+ T cells from CD3G-deficient patients, suggesting more self-reactive specificities.

The multiplex PCR relied on 52 forward TRBV primers and 13 reverse TRBJ primers, and amplification bias was corrected through assay-based and computational methods. Rearranged TRB loci were amplified from genomic DNA by multiplex PCR within the immunoSEQ assay. TRB amplicons were sequenced on an Illumina HiSeq platform. The original pipeline was this. Custom algorithms error-filtered the raw sequences and aligned them to reference gene sequences, after which the immunoSEQ online tools were used for analysis. Productive and nonproductive TRB rearrangement frequencies were evaluated among both unique and total sequences. For TRB CDR3 positions 6 and 7, hydrophobicity together with amino acid composition served as the basis for assessing self-reactivity potential. Prism software was used to run t tests, Mann-Whitney tests or two-way ANOVA for comparisons between groups. TCRdb carries this immuneACCESS record with in-frame sequences only. Its versions omit some clonotypes, under half of them owing to an unresolved V gene in the studies checked, with the rest unexplained. Clone size and the V and J calls come from that table; the DNA yielded D and trimming. The sample table records tens of thousands of clones; 93% of these occur just once. Approximately 0.98% of the sample belongs to the ten largest clones.

Of note for this clone: What antigen it recognizes has not been identified. Per-nucleotide qualities are absent, and no much larger clonotype sits a single base away.

Evidence of autoimmunity was found in all CD3G-deficient patients, and more severe autoimmunity was observed in two of the patients. At the time of testing, the patients were between 2 and 39 years old, and their CD4+ and CD8+ T cells had reduced naive proportions and increased memory proportions. CD4+ cells were FACS-sorted into CD25-high CD127-low regulatory T cells and CD25-low CD127-high conventional CD4+ T cells. Six individuals with CD3G deficiency made up the patient group. An international network of physicians across the United States, Europe and Asia provided the patient samples and clinical data. Peripheral blood mononuclear cells were isolated by Ficoll density separation. The germline V gene sets CDR1 to SGHAT and CDR2 to FQNNGV. The CDR3 numbers 15 residues from cysteine through phenylalanine. Of all the DNA, just the CDR3 is kept, 45 bases in frame from base 1. V is pruned by 0 bases and J by 8 bases, leaving 7 bases of the junction without a gene match.

The V and J segments used are TRBV11-2 and TRBJ1-2; a stretch of 9 junction bases matches TRBD1. Sequencing was done on a sample of conventional CD4+ T cells sorted from blood. The TCR sequence derives from a child aged 2-15 years with CD3G deficiency. The CDR3 protein: CASSLDRGTGSGYTF. The DNA is as follows: TGTGCCAGCAGCTTAGATCGGGGGACAGGGAGCGGCTACACCTTC.